This T cell receptor beta chain comes out of a study of molecular identifiers for immune sequencing clone quantification. Study findings and constraints: Clones exceeding 20 RNA copies carried over 99% of effector molecules but under 1% of naive-cell molecules. A shared barcode on identical TCR molecules could lead to underestimated sizes for highly expanded clones.

Sorted naive CD8 T cells, roughly 19,000 to 1,000,000, were sequenced from 10%, 30% or 50% RNA. CD8+CD4-CCR7+CD45RA+ sorting gave the naive CD8 T cells. MiXCR, run by TCRdb on the PCR reads, gives a single entry per CDR3 protein. The sample holds just under 650,000 distinct CDR3 sequences, about 20% seen once. As regards this clonotype: What it binds is not known. Being one base from a much bigger clone, this may be a read error.

The source of this sequence is a human donor in good health. Some libraries in this study had Jurkat cell RNA spiked in. Material: naive CD8+ T cells from blood, with Jurkat cell RNA spiked in. Subset denoted: FACS-sorted CD8+CD4-CCR7+CD45RA+ naive T cells.

The CDR3 sequence: CATSELPGTASTEAFF. CDR3 coding DNA: TGTGCCACCAGTGAGTTGCCCGGGACAGCTAGCACTGAAGCTTTCTTT. The chain uses TRBV10-3 and TRBJ1-1, with TRBD1 matching over 7 bases. This CDR3 region has 16 residues. Germline CDR1 and CDR2: ENHRY and SYGVKD.